These 32 T cell receptor beta chains came from one sample sequenced in a study of T-cell reconstitution after alpha-beta-depleted transplantation in children. Unique molecular identifiers were incorporated when the TCRbeta library was constructed. TCRdb reprocessed the PCR reads with MiXCR, giving one entry per CDR3 protein. The table includes 100,000 or so distinct CDR3 sequences, about 6% detected once. The material was PBMCs, mostly from graft donor cells, obtained 60 days after TCRalphabeta/CD19-depleted stem cell transplant. Receptor source: a female patient aged 2 to 10 who had a stem cell transplant for Fanconi anemia, so the T cells may come from the graft donor.

This clonotype was counted many times. The gene calls are TRBV3-1 and TRBJ2-7; D call uncertain. Per the germline V gene, CDR1 is LGHDT and CDR2 is YNNKEL (reference sequence). This CDR3 contains 14 residues. V lost 0 bases, J lost 2 bases, and 8 bases lay in between. CDR3 protein: CASSQDFFTYEQYF. CDR3 in DNA: TGTGCCAGCAGCCAAGACTTCTTCACCTACGAGCAGTACTTC.

In this sample, this clonotype turned up many times. The genes are TRBV28 and TRBJ2-3; D not certain. V dropped 7 bases and J dropped 4 bases, with 9 bases sitting between them. Germline V gives CDR1 MDHEN, CDR2 SYDVKM. The CDR3 extends over 12 amino acids. For the CDR3, the DNA is TGTGCCAGCACGGTTGGTGCAGATACGCAGTATTTT. As protein: CASTVGADTQYF.

This clonotype appeared many times. CDR3 region: CSARASSYNEQFF. The CDR3 coding sequence is TGCAGTGCTAGGGCTAGCTCCTACAATGAGCAGTTCTTC. V is TRBV20-1 and J is TRBJ2-1, with unresolved D. The CDR3 consists of 13 residues. V was clipped by 3 bases and J by 0 bases, with 6 bases between them. CDR1 and CDR2 from the germline V gene are DFQATT and SNEGSKA (reference sequence).

This clonotype has a handful of counts. The chain combines TRBV29-1 with TRBJ2-2; TRBD1 matches 8 bases. Germline V gene data show CDR1 as SQVTM and CDR2 as ANQGSEA. With V trimmed by 7 bases and J by 6 bases, 7 bases remained unmatched. CDR3 size: 13 residues. CDR3 region: CSGNRGDSGELFF. CDR3 bases: TGCAGCGGGAACAGGGGGGATTCCGGGGAGCTGTTTTTT.

This clonotype has more than one count but fewer than ten. The chain carries TRBV5-1 and TRBJ2-5; D call uncertain. CDR1 and CDR2 from the germline V gene are SGHRS and YFSETQ. The CDR3 runs 14 residues. V lost 4 bases and J 3 bases, leaving 13 bases between the germline ends. The CDR3 reads CASSPQSGKETQYF. Here the CDR3 DNA reads TGCGCCAGCAGCCCACAATCAGGCAAAGAGACCCAGTACTTC.

CDR3 residues: CASSPTGTVSYEQYF. The CDR3 DNA follows: TGTGCCAGCAGCCCCACCGGGACGGTCTCCTACGAGCAGTACTTC. J is TRBJ2-7 and V is TRBV7-2; D may match TRBD1 or TRBD2 (5 bases each). There are 15 residues in the CDR3. The V end lost 5 bases, the J end lost 0 bases, and 14 bases lay between the germline ends. Germline V gives CDR1 SGHTA, CDR2 FQGNSA.

The sample holds many counts of this clonotype. This rearrangement joins TRBV20-1 to TRBJ2-3, with D perhaps assigned TRBD1 or TRBD2 (5 bases each). CDR3 size: 15 residues. Germline-derived CDR1 and CDR2 are DFQATT and SNEGSKA (reference sequence). Trimming left V 0 bases short and J 2 bases short, with 12 bases between. The CDR3 is CSARDGGWDTDTQYF. The CDR3 DNA reads as TGCAGTGCTAGAGATGGGGGTTGGGACACAGATACGCAGTATTTT.

This clonotype was observed many times. The chain joins TRBV6-2 or TRBV6-3 to TRBJ2-4, with 9 bases matching TRBD2. V shed 7 bases and J 1 base; nucleotides not matched to a gene: 5. This CDR3 has 15 amino acids. The germline V gene has CDR1 MNHEY and CDR2 SVGEGT. CDR3 sequence reads: CASTVSGSAKNIQYF. The CDR3, as DNA: TGTGCCAGCACCGTTAGCGGGAGTGCCAAAAACATTCAGTACTTC.

With regard to this clonotype: The junction and the germline gene differ at one end; a read error may be behind it. V is TRBV2 and J is TRBJ1-1; TRBD1 agrees at 10 bases. The V gene's germline CDR1 is SNHLY and CDR2 FYNNEI. The CDR3 has 18 amino acids. Here the CDR3 DNA reads TGTGCCATCAGTCTCTGGACAGGGGGGACCTTCATGAACACTGAAGCTTTCTTT. Amino acids: CAISLWTGGTFMNTEAFF.

This clonotype has just a few counts. The J gene is TRBJ1-5, the V gene TRBV28; D is possibly TRBD1 (5 bases). In germline, CDR1 is MDHEN, CDR2 SYDVKM. Between the trimmed V and J ends, which lost 4 bases and 4 bases, there was a span of 11 bases. The CDR3 is 14 residues long. The CDR3 DNA reads TGTGCCAGCAGTTCCCCAGGGTCTAATCAGCCCCAGCATTTT. Translated, it gives CASSSPGSNQPQHF.

This clonotype showed up many times. The rearrangement links TRBV5-1 to TRBJ2-1; D is unresolved. Trimming pared 0 bases from V and 4 bases from J, leaving 8 bases between. Germline-derived CDR1 and CDR2 are SGHRS and YFSETQ. The CDR3 has 14 amino acids. CDR3 in DNA: TGCGCCAGCAGCTTGGAAAACTCATACAATGAGCAGTTCTTC. Its protein product is CASSLENSYNEQFF. Based on the CDR3 plus reference TRBV5-1 and TRBJ2-1, the full variable domain is KAGVTQTPRYLIKTRGQQVTLSCSPISGHRSVSWYQQTPGQGLQFLFEYFSETQRNKGNFPGRFSGRQFSNSRSEMNVSTLELGDSALYLCASSLENSYNEQFFGPGTRLTVL.

This clonotype turned up a few times. This chain joins TRBV20-1 and TRBJ2-7; D gene unclear. The CDR3 has 13 residues. Trimming pared 2 bases from V and 2 bases from J, leaving 10 bases between. CDR1 and CDR2 (germline): DFQATT, SNEGSKA (reference sequence). The CDR3 here is CSARWALPYEQYF. The CDR3 region has the DNA TGCAGTGCTAGATGGGCTCTACCCTACGAGCAGTACTTC.

The sample holds many counts of this clonotype. The V and J genes are TRBV13 and TRBJ2-7; D may correspond to TRBD1 or TRBD2 (7 bases each). V shed 3 bases and J shed 4 bases, with 19 bases lying between them. Germline V lookup: CDR1 PRHDT, CDR2 FYEKMQ (reference sequence). The CDR3 is 16 amino acids. The CDR3 loop is CASSFQGGTEVYEQYF. The CDR3 DNA sequence: TGTGCCAGCAGCTTCCAGGGAGGGACAGAAGTATACGAGCAGTACTTC.

The chain is built from TRBV28 and TRBJ2-3, with TRBD2 identical over 11 bases. V gave up 3 bases and J gave up 2 bases; unmatched junction bases: 4. CDR1 MDHEN and CDR2 SYDVKM come from the germline V gene. The CDR3 length is 16 residues. The CDR3 loop is CASSFAGLAATDTQYF. Here the CDR3 DNA reads TGTGCCAGCAGTTTCGCGGGACTAGCGGCCACAGATACGCAGTATTTT.

In this sample, this clonotype turned up a few times. The genes are TRBV4-2 and TRBJ2-7; 8 positions agree with TRBD1. The CDR3 covers 17 residues. V trimming: 4 bases; J trimming: 2 bases; junction bases outside the gene matches: 13. CDR1 is LGHNA and CDR2 is YNFKEQ in the germline V gene. The DNA for the CDR3 is TGTGCCAGCAGCCGCTACTCGAGGGACAGGCTCACCTACGAGCAGTACTTC. It specifies CASSRYSRDRLTYEQYF.

This clonotype appeared many times. The chain has TRBV27 and TRBJ2-7; D gene uncertain. V dropped 1 base and J dropped 5 bases, with 18 bases sitting between them. The germline V gene has CDR1 MNHEY and CDR2 SMNVEV (reference sequence). There are 16 residues in the CDR3. CDR3 sequence (DNA): TGTGCCAGCAGTTTATTTAGAGGCCTACCGGGCCACGAGCAGTACTTC. As protein: CASSLFRGLPGHEQYF.

This clonotype has a handful of counts. The rearrangement uses TRBV12-3 or TRBV12-4 and TRBJ2-5; 7 bases agree with TRBD1. J was trimmed by 5 bases and V by 5 bases; bases with no gene match: 5. The length of the CDR3 is 13 residues. CDR3 DNA sequence: TGTGCCAGCAGTAACAGGGGTATGGAGACCCAGTACTTC. Its translation: CASSNRGMETQYF.

This clonotype occurred many times. The J gene is TRBJ2-1, the V gene TRBV29-1, with D hard to call. CDR1 SQVTM and CDR2 ANQGSEA come from the germline V gene. This CDR3 comprises 15 residues. V dropped 1 base and J dropped 8 bases, with 18 bases sitting between them. CDR3 sequence: CSVEGLLGYYDEQFF. The CDR3 nucleotides are TGCAGCGTTGAAGGGCTGCTCGGTTATTACGATGAGCAGTTCTTC.

This clonotype was seen more than once but under ten times. This sequence joins TRBV5-1 and TRBJ2-3, with a tentative D call TRBD2 (6 bases). The V end was cut by 4 bases, the J end by 1 base, with 7 bases between. Germline V gene sequence: CDR1 SGHRS, CDR2 YFSETQ. This CDR3 contains 13 residues. CDR3 coding DNA: TGCGCCAGCAGCGCTAGCGGCACAGATACGCAGTATTTT. This encodes CASSASGTDTQYF. Looking up the rest from reference TRBV5-1 and TRBJ2-3 gives the full variable domain: KAGVTQTPRYLIKTRGQQVTLSCSPISGHRSVSWYQQTPGQGLQFLFEYFSETQRNKGNFPGRFSGRQFSNSRSEMNVSTLELGDSALYLCASSASGTDTQYFGPGTRLTVL.

The rearrangement uses TRBV29-1 and TRBJ1-1; 7 bases map to TRBD1. Per the germline V gene, CDR1 is SQVTM and CDR2 is ANQGSEA. V dropped 7 bases and J dropped 5; count of bases not matched to a gene: 4. The CDR3 loop spans 11 amino acids. The CDR3 sequence is CSGRGVTEAFF. CDR3 nucleotide sequence: TGCAGCGGCAGGGGGGTTACTGAAGCTTTCTTT.

This clonotype was seen at least ten times. The rearrangement links TRBV2 to TRBJ1-6, with 8 bases that match TRBD1. Germline lookup yields CDR1 SNHLY and CDR2 FYNNEI. V was clipped by 5 bases and J by 6 bases; unmatched bases: 12. This CDR3 is 17 amino acids long. Here the CDR3 reads CASSTWRQGTGNSPLHF. The CDR3 DNA reads TGTGCCAGCAGTACATGGAGACAGGGGACGGGTAATTCACCCCTCCACTTT.

This clonotype was found many times. The chain couples TRBV4-2 to TRBJ2-1, with 8 nucleotides matching TRBD2. V lost 1 base to trimming and J lost 6 bases; unmatched junction nucleotides: 8. Germline assignment: CDR1 LGHNA and CDR2 YNFKEQ. This CDR3 comprises 16 residues. The CDR3 DNA sequence: TGTGCCAGCAGCCAAGCGGGGGGGAGTGCCCTCAATGAGCAGTTCTTC. Its translation is CASSQAGGSALNEQFF.

This clonotype was seen ten or more times. This chain joins TRBV5-1 and TRBJ2-1; 8 bases are a match to TRBD2. V shed 1 base, J shed 8 bases, and the junction held 23 bases outside the gene matches. CDR3 length equals 20 residues. Per germline, CDR1 SGHRS and CDR2 YFSETQ. The CDR3 loop is CASSLTTAGSGGHPTYEQFF. CDR3 bases: TGCGCCAGCAGCTTGACCACAGCAGGGAGCGGGGGCCACCCTACATATGAGCAGTTCTTC.

Here the CDR3 reads CASSKDSAYNEQFF. CDR3 nucleotides: TGTGCCAGCTCCAAGGACTCCGCCTACAATGAGCAGTTCTTC. The V gene is TRBV18, the J gene TRBJ2-1, with a tentative D call TRBD2 (5 bases). This CDR3 comprises 14 residues. CDR1 and CDR2 (germline): KGHSH, LQKENI. Trimming shortened V by 6 bases and J by 2 bases, and 11 bases separated the two germline ends.

This clonotype was counted at least ten times. The rearrangement links TRBV7-9 to TRBJ2-7; D is uncertain. Germline CDR1 and CDR2: SEHNR and FQNEAQ (reference sequence). Between the trimmed V and J ends, which lost 2 bases and 2 bases, there was a span of 7 bases. The CDR3 totals 13 residues. This chain's CDR3 is CASSLPPTYEQYF. CDR3 coding DNA: TGTGCCAGCAGCTTACCCCCGACCTACGAGCAGTACTTC.

This clonotype came up many times. The chain uses TRBV28 and TRBJ1-1; tentatively, D is TRBD1 (6 bases). The CDR3 runs to 14 residues. V lost 4 bases to trimming and J lost 4 bases, with 13 bases between them. CDR1 is MDHEN and CDR2 is SYDVKM in the germline V gene. The CDR3 here is CASSSQGRGTEAFF. Here the CDR3 DNA reads TGTGCCAGCAGTTCACAGGGACGGGGCACTGAAGCTTTCTTT.

V gene TRBV5-1 combines with J gene TRBJ2-1; 8 nucleotides line up with TRBD2. The V segment lost 2 bases and the J segment 6 bases; nucleotides outside the gene matches: 10. The CDR3 is 16 residues long. Germline CDR1 SGHRS, CDR2 YFSETQ. CDR3 region: CASSFYTGTRGNEQFF. The CDR3 bases are TGCGCCAGCAGCTTCTATACCGGGACTAGGGGCAATGAGCAGTTCTTC.

The chain links TRBV20-1 to TRBJ2-1; 8 nucleotides agree with TRBD1. V lost 3 bases to trimming and J lost 3 bases; unmatched junction nucleotides: 10. The CDR3 is 16 residues long. CDR1 and CDR2 (germline): DFQATT, SNEGSKA (reference sequence). The CDR3 DNA follows: TGCAGTGCTAGTGGGGCCGGGACAGGCCTCTACAATGAGCAGTTCTTC. Protein: CSASGAGTGLYNEQFF.

In its sample, this clonotype was seen many times. The rearrangement joins TRBV3-1 to TRBJ2-7, with 14 positions matching TRBD2. Trimming cost V 4 bases and J 0 bases; bases outside gene matches: 2. CDR1 and CDR2 from the germline V gene are LGHDT and YNNKEL (reference sequence). This CDR3 has 16 residues. CDR3 coding DNA: TGTGCCAGCAGCCGACTAGCGGGAGGGCTCTCCTACGAGCAGTACTTC. This encodes CASSRLAGGLSYEQYF.

The V call is TRBV5-1, the J call TRBJ2-5, with D hard to call. The V gene's germline CDR1 is SGHRS and CDR2 YFSETQ. Trimming pared 1 base from V and 7 bases from J, leaving 8 bases between. CDR3 length equals 12 residues. The CDR3 loop reads CASSLPRGTQYF. DNA of the CDR3: TGCGCCAGCAGCTTGCCTAGAGGGACCCAGTACTTC.

This clonotype appeared many times. The V call is TRBV5-1, the J call TRBJ1-1, with 7 bases fitting TRBD1. Trimming removed 2 bases from V and 3 bases from J; junction bases left unmatched: 1. Germline CDR1 and CDR2: SGHRS and YFSETQ. The CDR3 is 13 residues long. CDR3: CASSFQGDTEAFF. The CDR3, as DNA: TGCGCCAGCAGCTTCCAGGGGGACACTGAAGCTTTCTTT.

At least ten counts were recorded for this clonotype. The chain is built from TRBV7-8 and TRBJ2-1; TRBD2 matches at 7 bases. CDR1 SGHVS and CDR2 FQNEAQ come from the germline V gene. CDR3 length: 12 amino acids. The ends lost 5 bases at V and 12 bases at J; junction bases unmatched: 7. DNA of the CDR3: TGTGCCAGCAGCCCTGAAGCGGGAAGGCAGTTCTTC. It translates to CASSPEAGRQFF.